The clone carrying this T cell receptor (beta chain) came up a few times. Semi-nested PCR with Nested Universal Primer A followed constant-region reverse priming of full-length variable regions. MiXCR was run by TCRdb on the 5' RACE reads, yielding one entry per CDR3 protein. The data contain about 23,000 distinct CDR3 sequences, 30% of them singletons. The germline V gene encodes CDR1 SGHRS and CDR2 YFSETQ. With 0 bases removed from V and 3 bases from J, the gap between germline ends came to 7 bases. The CDR3 totals 13 residues. V gene TRBV5-1 combines with J gene TRBJ2-7, with D uncertain. The clonotype originates from a female donor with breast cancer. Source material: tumor-infiltrating naive CD4+ T cells sorted from the breast tumor. Subset meaning: naive CD4+ T cells, CD4+CD45RA+CD25-. The CDR3 is CASSLVPDYEQYF. The CDR3 DNA follows: TGCGCCAGCAGCTTGGTTCCGGACTACGAGCAGTACTTC.